The rows below give T cell receptor beta chains drawn from one sample of a study of cytomegalovirus exposure and HLA in healthy donors. The repertoire was sequenced with immunoSEQ multiplex PCR; TCRdb's copy has only in-frame clones and lacks some. The table lists about 130,000 clones, 65% to 85% of them singletons. The specimen sequenced was PBMCs. The receptor set was obtained from a woman aged 35 to 49 in good health and CMV-seronegative. Each CDR3 is given with its conserved first and last residue. D genes are given only for firm matches. Not every row has a clone size; where given, it reads once, few, many or a size class.

- | - | TRBJ1-5 | TRBV19 | CASSRAGDSNQPQHF | TGTGCCAGTAGTAGGGCGGGGGACAGCAATCAGCCCCAGCATTTT
- | - | TRBJ1-1 | TRBV5-1 | CASSGEDLNTEAFF | TGCGCCAGCAGTGGAGAAGACCTGAACACTGAAGCTTTCTTT
- | - | TRBJ2-5 | TRBV6-1 | CASSDLLTQYF | TGTGCCAGCAGTGACTTATTAACCCAGTACTTC
- | - | TRBJ1-2 | TRBV14 | CASSQTGFSYGYTF | TGTGCCAGCAGCCAAACGGGATTTTCCTATGGCTACACCTTC
- | - | TRBJ2-7 | TRBV11-2 | CASNPDLRPYEQYF | TGTGCCAGCAACCCGGACTTAAGGCCCTACGAGCAGTACTTC
- | - | TRBJ2-3 | TRBV6-1 | CASSALFLAADTQYF | TGTGCCAGCAGTGCCCTTTTCCTAGCAGCAGATACGCAGTATTTT
- | TRBD1 | TRBJ1-1 | TRBV19 | CASSIALGTGNTEAFF | TGTGCCAGTAGTATCGCCCTAGGGACAGGGAACACTGAAGCTTTCTTT
once | TRBD1 | TRBJ1-3 | TRBV28 | CASSLGQYSGNTIYF | TGTGCCAGCAGTCTGGGACAGTACTCTGGAAACACCATATATTTT
- | TRBD2 | TRBJ2-1 | TRBV25-1 | CASSPQSLAEWEQFF | TGTGCCAGCAGTCCGCAGTCTCTAGCGGAATGGGAGCAGTTCTTC
- | TRBD2 | TRBJ2-2 | TRBV7-9 | CASSFSGVPTGELFF | TGTGCCAGCAGCTTTAGCGGGGTGCCCACCGGGGAGCTGTTTTTT
- | TRBD1 | TRBJ2-3 | TRBV7-3 | CASSLGQGIWDTQYF | TGTGCCAGCAGCTTAGGACAGGGAATTTGGGATACGCAGTATTTT
- | TRBD2 | TRBJ2-7 | TRBV15 | CATSTRGGTYEQYF | TGTGCCACCAGCACGCGGGGGGGAACCTACGAGCAGTACTTC
- | TRBD2 | TRBJ2-3 | TRBV5-4 | CASSLWGGDTQYF | TGTGCCAGCAGCTTGTGGGGGGGAGATACGCAGTATTTT
- | - | TRBJ1-1 | TRBV7-2 | CASTSGPLNTEAFF | TGTGCCAGCACCTCAGGGCCGTTGAACACTGAAGCTTTCTTT
- | TRBD1 | TRBJ2-2 | TRBV11-2 | CASSPRIGTGVAGELFF | TGTGCCAGCAGCCCTCGTATCGGGACAGGGGTCGCCGGGGAGCTGTTTTTT
- | - | TRBJ1-2 | TRBV7-9 | CASSLVWEGEGYTF | TGTGCCAGCAGCTTAGTATGGGAAGGGGAAGGCTACACCTTC
- | TRBD2 | TRBJ2-1 | TRBV27 | CASTSGSGNEQFF | TGTGCCAGCACTAGCGGGAGCGGGAATGAGCAGTTCTTC
few | TRBD1 | TRBJ1-1 | TRBV5-1 | CASRDRGGNTEAFF | TGCGCCAGCAGGGACAGGGGGGGGAACACTGAAGCTTTCTTT
once | TRBD1 | TRBJ2-7 | TRBV7-9 | CASSPTGQESYEQYF | TGTGCCAGCAGCCCTACGGGACAGGAATCCTACGAGCAGTACTTC
- | TRBD2 | TRBJ2-3 | TRBV28 | CASSSPQTSGSITDTQYF | TGTGCCAGCAGTTCACCCCAAACTAGCGGGAGCATTACAGATACGCAGTATTTT